One sample yielded the 26 T cell receptor beta chains listed below, sequenced in a study of technical replicates of blood from a few donors. Method: immunoSEQ multiplex PCR; TCRdb's copy keeps in-frame clones and lacks some. The table has around 60,000 clones, around 93% seen once. What was sequenced was PBMCs. The receptors derive from a human donor in good health. Some clones in this sample may be carry-over from other donors' samples.

The chain recombines TRBV18 with TRBJ2-5; TRBD1 might be the D (6 bases). The ends were cut back, 0 bases at V and 2 bases at J, with 10 bases in the middle. The CDR3 has 15 residues. CDR1 and CDR2 (germline): KGHSH, LQKENI. CDR3 protein: CASSPPPGQQETQYF. The DNA for the CDR3 is TGTGCCAGCTCACCACCGCCCGGACAGCAAGAGACCCAGTACTTC.

The chain combines TRBV18 with TRBJ2-7; TRBD2 is a possible D gene (6 bases). Germline CDR1 reads KGHSH; CDR2 reads LQKENI. With 6 bases removed from V and 9 bases from J, the gap between germline ends came to 9 bases. The CDR3 extends over 10 amino acids. The CDR3 loop is CASSTGGQYF. DNA of the CDR3: TGTGCCAGCTCCACCGGGGGGCAGTACTTC.

This clone was observed once. V and J are TRBV6-5 and TRBJ1-6; D gene unclear. This CDR3 is built from 15 residues. V lost 2 bases and J 7 bases, leaving 12 bases between the germline ends. Germline-derived CDR1 and CDR2 are MNHEY and SVGAGI. The CDR3 reads CASSYVGVTNSPLHF. CDR3 DNA sequence: TGTGCCAGCAGTTACGTCGGGGTAACAAATTCACCCCTCCACTTT.

The V gene is TRBV7-2, the J gene TRBJ1-6, with 8 nucleotides matching TRBD1. Trimming removed 4 bases from V and 10 bases from J; junction bases left unmatched: 9. CDR1 is SGHTA and CDR2 is FQGNSA in the germline V gene. The CDR3 totals 15 residues. The CDR3 region is CASSSSGGGGSPLHF. CDR3 DNA: TGTGCCAGCAGCTCATCAGGGGGCGGGGGATCACCCCTCCACTTT.

The V gene is TRBV2, the J gene TRBJ2-7, with D possibly TRBD2 on 7 matching bases. Trimming cost V 6 bases and J 3 bases, with 18 bases left between them. CDR1 is SNHLY and CDR2 is FYNNEI in the germline V gene. The CDR3 extends over 15 amino acids. CDR3 sequence (DNA): TGTGCCAGCAGCCAAGGGGGGGCGGTAGGCTACGAGCAGTACTTC. This encodes CASSQGGAVGYEQYF. The entire variable domain, with the rest obtained from reference TRBV2 and TRBJ2-7, is as follows: EPEVTQTPSHQVTQMGQEVILRCVPISNHLYFYWYRQILGQKVEFLVSFYNNEISEKSEIFDDQFSVERPDGSNFTLKIRSTKLEDSAMYFCASSQGGAVGYEQYFGPGTRLTVT.

This rearrangement joins TRBV7-2 to TRBJ2-5, with 7 positions matching TRBD1. Germline V gene data show CDR1 as SGHTA and CDR2 as FQGNSA. V lost 2 bases, J lost 5 bases, and 5 bases stayed unmatched. The CDR3 runs 14 residues. The CDR3 spells CASSLLGGAETQYF. CDR3 DNA: TGTGCCAGCAGCTTATTAGGGGGCGCGGAGACCCAGTACTTC.

The V call is TRBV25-1, the J call TRBJ1-1; 7 bases are shared with TRBD1. The germline CDR1 and CDR2 sequences are MGHDK and SYGVNS. The CDR3 has 13 residues. J was trimmed by 10 bases and V by 0 bases; bases with no gene match: 5. The CDR3 DNA reads TGTGCCAGCAGTGAATATCAGGCAGGGGGAGCTTTCTTT. It translates to CASSEYQAGGAFF. The full variable domain, rest sourced from reference TRBV25-1 and TRBJ1-1, is EADIYQTPRYLVIGTGKKITLECSQTMGHDKMYWYQQDPGMELHLIHYSYGVNSTEKGDLSSESTVSRIRTEHFPLTLESARPSHTSQYLCASSEYQAGGAFFGQGTRLTVV.

Only one count was recorded for this clone. The V call is TRBV10-3, the J call TRBJ1-6; possibly TRBD1 for D (6 bases). The germline V and J ends were trimmed by 2 bases and 10 bases, with 15 bases remaining between them. Germline V gives CDR1 ENHRY, CDR2 SYGVKD. This CDR3 is 15 amino acids long. DNA of the CDR3: TGTGCCATCAGTGAGAGACAGGCCTATGAGTCACCCCTCCACTTT. Translated, it gives CAISERQAYESPLHF.

The CDR3, as DNA: TGCGCCAGCAGCCAACTTGACAGGGAAGACTATGGCTACACCTTC. Its protein product is CASSQLDREDYGYTF. The chain carries TRBV4-1 and TRBJ1-2; 7 bases align to TRBD1. The CDR3 is 15 amino acids. The germline V gene has CDR1 MGHRA and CDR2 YSYEKL. With 2 bases clipped from V and 3 bases from J, the junction kept 6 bases outside the gene matches.

The J gene is TRBJ1-2, the V gene TRBV6-4, with TRBD1 identical over 7 bases. After removal of 7 bases from V and 6 bases from J, the junction contained 5 bases not matched to a gene. In germline, CDR1 is MRHNA, CDR2 SNTAGT. The CDR3 covers 12 residues. CDR3: CASKRGRDGYTF. DNA for the CDR3: TGTGCCAGCAAAAGGGGGCGAGATGGCTACACCTTC.

The V call is TRBV29-1, the J call TRBJ1-2; D not resolved. Trimming took 1 base from V and 5 from J, leaving 8 bases between them. The CDR3 runs 12 residues. Per germline, CDR1 SQVTM and CDR2 ANQGSEA. CDR3 region: CSVEVVPYGYTF. CDR3 coding DNA: TGCAGCGTTGAAGTCGTTCCTTATGGCTACACCTTC.

The chain uses TRBV5-5 and TRBJ2-1, with 8 bases aligning to TRBD2. Germline CDR1 and CDR2: SGHKS and YYEKEE (reference sequence). The CDR3 contains 15 residues. The junction had 11 bases not matched to a gene; V was cut back by 3 bases and J by 9 bases. The CDR3, as DNA: TGTGCCAGCAGCTGGGGACTAGGGGGTACCGGTGAGCAGTTCTTC. This encodes CASSWGLGGTGEQFF.

The CDR3 sequence is CASSLPGLNEQFF. DNA for the CDR3: TGTGCCAGCAGCTTACCCGGACTGAATGAGCAGTTCTTC. The chain uses TRBV7-2 and TRBJ2-1, with D possibly matching TRBD2 (5 bases). The CDR3 loop spans 13 amino acids. Trimming removed 2 bases from V and 7 bases from J, with 9 bases in between. Germline-derived CDR1 and CDR2 are SGHTA and FQGNSA.

V gene TRBV4-3 combines with J gene TRBJ2-3; 11 positions agree with TRBD2. The ends lost 0 bases at V and 2 bases at J; junction bases unmatched: 7. The V gene's germline CDR1 is LGHNA and CDR2 YSLEER. The CDR3 spans 18 residues. CDR3 in amino acids: CASSQEVGTSGSTDTQYF. CDR3 DNA sequence: TGCGCCAGCAGCCAAGAGGTTGGGACTAGCGGTTCCACAGATACGCAGTATTTT.

The chain links TRBV23-1 to TRBJ2-1; weak D call: TRBD2 (7 bases). TRBV23-1 qualifies as an ORF whose function is uncertain. V was trimmed by 3 bases and J by 10 bases, leaving 16 bases between them. There are 14 residues in the CDR3. The chain's CDR3 is CASSHGGRVREQFF. Here the CDR3 DNA reads TGCGCCAGCAGTCACGGGGGGCGCGTGAGGGAGCAGTTCTTC.

The chain recombines TRBV5-6 with TRBJ2-7; 9 bases fit TRBD2. The length of the CDR3 is 15 residues. V lost 2 bases and J lost 1; bases outside the gene matches: 4. Germline V gene lookup returns CDR1 SGHDT and CDR2 YYEEEE. CDR3 in amino acids: CASSLRGLASYEQYF. The CDR3 coding sequence is TGTGCCAGCAGCTTACGGGGACTAGCATCCTACGAGCAGTACTTC.

V and J are TRBV27 and TRBJ1-1; TRBD1 matches at 10 bases. This CDR3 has 15 residues. Germline V lookup: CDR1 MNHEY, CDR2 SMNVEV (reference sequence). V trimming: 6 bases; J trimming: 2 bases; junction bases outside the gene matches: 6. CDR3 residues: CASRPTGGGNTEAFF. The CDR3 bases are TGTGCCAGCAGGCCGACAGGGGGCGGAAACACTGAAGCTTTCTTT.

The chain carries TRBV5-6 and TRBJ1-1; D remains unclear. Germline lookup yields CDR1 SGHDT and CDR2 YYEEEE. This CDR3 contains 17 residues. The V end lost 0 bases, the J end lost 5 bases, and 20 bases lay between the germline ends. CDR3 coding DNA: TGTGCCAGCAGCTTGGTGGAGGGTGGGTCCCGGGGAACTGAAGCTTTCTTT. This encodes CASSLVEGGSRGTEAFF.

The chain carries TRBV7-6 and TRBJ2-7; D is uncertain. The CDR3 is 13 amino acids. Per the germline V gene, CDR1 is SGHVS and CDR2 is FNYEAQ. The V gene lost 1 base and the J gene lost 2 bases, with 6 bases spanning the gap. The CDR3 DNA sequence: TGTGCCAGCAGCTTAGAACGGGCCTACGAGCAGTACTTC. This codes for CASSLERAYEQYF.

The DNA for the CDR3 is TGTGCCAGCAGCTTATTGGGACACCAAGAAGAGACCCAGTACTTC. Amino acids: CASSLLGHQEETQYF. The chain joins TRBV7-6 to TRBJ2-5, with a tentative D call TRBD1 (6 bases). Germline V CDR1 and CDR2: SGHVS, FNYEAQ. V was cut by 2 bases and J by 3 bases, with 13 bases left in between. The CDR3 loop spans 15 amino acids. The whole variable domain, remainder taken from reference TRBV7-6 and TRBJ2-5, is GAGVSQSPRYKVTKRGQDVALRCDPISGHVSLYWYRQALGQGPEFLTYFNYEAQQDKSGLPNDRFSAERPEGSISTLTIQRTEQRDSAMYRCASSLLGHQEETQYFGPGTRLLVL.

The gene calls are TRBV6-4 and TRBJ2-3, with 7 nucleotides matching TRBD2. The germline V gene encodes CDR1 MRHNA and CDR2 SNTAGT. The CDR3 has 16 residues. V shed 0 bases and J 0 bases; nucleotides not matched to a gene: 3. CDR3 in amino acids: CASSDSISGSTDTQYF. The CDR3 DNA reads as TGTGCCAGCAGTGACTCCATTAGCGGGAGCACAGATACGCAGTATTTT.

The chain combines TRBV7-8 with TRBJ2-3; 14 nucleotides align to TRBD2. The CDR3 runs 18 residues. Germline V gene lookup returns CDR1 SGHVS and CDR2 FQNEAQ. J lost 2 bases, V lost 5 bases, and 9 bases had no gene match. This chain's CDR3 is CASSPSLGLAGATDTQYF. The DNA of the CDR3 is TGTGCCAGCAGCCCCTCGCTGGGACTAGCGGGAGCCACAGATACGCAGTATTTT. Based on the CDR3 plus reference TRBV7-8 and TRBJ2-3, the full variable domain is GAGVSQSPRYKVAKRGQDVALRCDPISGHVSLFWYQQALGQGPEFLTYFQNEAQLDKSGLPSDRFFAERPEGSVSTLKIQRTQQEDSAVYLCASSPSLGLAGATDTQYFGPGTRLTVL.

The J gene is TRBJ2-7, the V gene TRBV7-2; 8 positions match TRBD1. Germline V gene data show CDR1 as SGHTA and CDR2 as FQGNSA. The V and J ends lost 5 bases and 2 bases, in that order; junction bases with no gene match: 5. The CDR3 is 14 amino acids. The CDR3 nucleotides are TGTGCCAGCAGCCCCGGGACAGGTCCCTACGAGCAGTACTTC. Its protein is CASSPGTGPYEQYF.

This chain uses TRBV14 with TRBJ2-7, with 7 bases that match TRBD2. CDR3 length: 15 amino acids. V lost 4 bases to trimming and J lost 6 bases; unmatched junction nucleotides: 12. Germline assignment: CDR1 SGHDN and CDR2 FVKESK. The CDR3 DNA sequence: TGTGCCAGCAGCCCCCCGGGGGGAACCCCCTCCGAGCAGTACTTC. This codes for CASSPPGGTPSEQYF.

This sequence joins TRBV19 and TRBJ1-1; D is possibly TRBD1 (6 bases). Trimming cost V 3 bases and J 4 bases, with 12 bases left between them. Germline V gene sequence: CDR1 LNHDA, CDR2 SQIVND (reference sequence). The CDR3 runs 14 residues. This CDR3 is CASSIQGSGTEAFF. CDR3 DNA sequence: TGTGCCAGTAGTATCCAGGGGTCGGGCACTGAAGCTTTCTTT.

J is TRBJ1-1 and V is TRBV9; possibly TRBD1 for D (6 bases). The CDR3 has 16 amino acids. The germline gives CDR1 SGDLS, CDR2 YYNGEE. V was pared by 3 bases and J by 1 base, with 16 bases between. The CDR3 DNA sequence: TGTGCCAGCAGCGCTGGGGACACCCAGGAGAACACTGAAGCTTTCTTT. The encoded protein is CASSAGDTQENTEAFF.